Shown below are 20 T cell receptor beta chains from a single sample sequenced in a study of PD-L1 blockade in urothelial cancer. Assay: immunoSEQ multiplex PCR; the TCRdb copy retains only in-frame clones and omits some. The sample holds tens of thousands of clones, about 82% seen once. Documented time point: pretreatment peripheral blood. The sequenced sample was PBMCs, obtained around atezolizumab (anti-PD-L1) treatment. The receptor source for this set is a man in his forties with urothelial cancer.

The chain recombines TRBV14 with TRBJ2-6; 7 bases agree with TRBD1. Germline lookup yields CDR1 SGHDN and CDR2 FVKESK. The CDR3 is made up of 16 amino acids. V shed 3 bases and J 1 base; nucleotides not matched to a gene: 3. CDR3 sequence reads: CASSQETGSGANVLTF. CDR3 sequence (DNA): TGTGCCAGCAGCCAGGAGACAGGGTCTGGGGCCAACGTCCTGACTTTC.

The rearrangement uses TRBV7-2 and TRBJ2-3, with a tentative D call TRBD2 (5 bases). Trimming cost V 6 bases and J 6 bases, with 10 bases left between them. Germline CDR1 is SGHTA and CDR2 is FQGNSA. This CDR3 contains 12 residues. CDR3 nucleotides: TGTGCCAGCAGTCCTGTAGCGGATACGCAGTATTTT. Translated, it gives CASSPVADTQYF. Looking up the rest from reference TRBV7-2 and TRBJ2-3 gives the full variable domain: GAGVSQSPSNKVTEKGKDVELRCDPISGHTALYWYRQSLGQGLEFLIYFQGNSAPDKSGLPSDRFSAERTGGSVSTLTIQRTQQEDSAVYLCASSPVADTQYFGPGTRLTVL.

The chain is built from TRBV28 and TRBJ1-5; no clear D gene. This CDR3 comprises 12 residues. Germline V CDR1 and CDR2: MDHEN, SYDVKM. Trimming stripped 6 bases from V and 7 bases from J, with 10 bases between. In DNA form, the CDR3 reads TGTGCCAGCAGGGTACGGGGACAGCCCCAGCATTTT. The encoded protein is CASRVRGQPQHF.

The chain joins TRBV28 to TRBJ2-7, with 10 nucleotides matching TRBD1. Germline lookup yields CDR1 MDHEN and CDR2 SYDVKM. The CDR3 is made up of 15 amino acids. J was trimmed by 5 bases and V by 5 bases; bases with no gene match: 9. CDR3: CASSTSGQGSHEQYF. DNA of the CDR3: TGTGCCAGCAGTACCTCGGGACAGGGGTCCCACGAGCAGTACTTC.

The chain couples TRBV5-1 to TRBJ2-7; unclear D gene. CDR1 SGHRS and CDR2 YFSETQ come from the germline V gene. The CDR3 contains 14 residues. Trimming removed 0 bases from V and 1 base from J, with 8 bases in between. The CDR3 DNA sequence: TGCGCCAGCAGCTTGGAACTGATATCCTACGAGCAGTACTTC. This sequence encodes CASSLELISYEQYF.

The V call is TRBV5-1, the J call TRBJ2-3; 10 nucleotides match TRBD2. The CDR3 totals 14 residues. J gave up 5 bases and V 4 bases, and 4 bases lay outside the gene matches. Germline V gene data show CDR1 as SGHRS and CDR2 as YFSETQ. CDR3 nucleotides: TGCGCCAGCAGCGGTCTAGCGGGAGTAGATACGCAGTATTTT. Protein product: CASSGLAGVDTQYF.

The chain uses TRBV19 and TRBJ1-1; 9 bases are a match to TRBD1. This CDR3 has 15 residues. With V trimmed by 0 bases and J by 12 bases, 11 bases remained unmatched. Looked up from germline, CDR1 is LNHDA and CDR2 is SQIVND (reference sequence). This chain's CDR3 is CASSIDRTGTGSPFF. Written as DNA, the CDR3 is TGTGCCAGTAGTATAGATCGGACCGGGACAGGGTCGCCTTTCTTT.

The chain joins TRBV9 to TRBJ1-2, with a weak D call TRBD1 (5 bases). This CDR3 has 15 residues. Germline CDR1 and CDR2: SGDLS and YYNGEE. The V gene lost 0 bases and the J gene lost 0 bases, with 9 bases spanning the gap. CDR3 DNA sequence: TGTGCCAGCAGCGTAGTTGGGGGGGCTAACTATGGCTACACCTTC. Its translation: CASSVVGGANYGYTF.

CDR3 sequence reads: CASSSGQGLSNQPQHF. The CDR3 DNA follows: TGTGCCAGCAGTTCCGGACAGGGCCTAAGCAATCAGCCCCAGCATTTT. The V gene is TRBV28, the J gene TRBJ1-5; 8 bases agree with TRBD1. With V trimmed by 4 bases and J by 1 base, 6 bases remained unmatched. The length of the CDR3 is 16 residues. Germline V CDR1 and CDR2: MDHEN, SYDVKM.

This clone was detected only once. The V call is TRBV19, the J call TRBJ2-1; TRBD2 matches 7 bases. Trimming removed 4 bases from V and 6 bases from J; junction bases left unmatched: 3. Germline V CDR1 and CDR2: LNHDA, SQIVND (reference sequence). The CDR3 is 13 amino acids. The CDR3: CASSREGLNEQFF. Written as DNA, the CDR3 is TGTGCCAGTAGTAGGGAGGGTCTCAATGAGCAGTTCTTC. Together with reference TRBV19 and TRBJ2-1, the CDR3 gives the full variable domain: DGGITQSPKYLFRKEGQNVTLSCEQNLNHDAMYWYRQDPGQGLRLIYYSQIVNDFQKGDIAEGYSVSREKKESFPLTVTSAQKNPTAFYLCASSREGLNEQFFGPGTRLTVL.

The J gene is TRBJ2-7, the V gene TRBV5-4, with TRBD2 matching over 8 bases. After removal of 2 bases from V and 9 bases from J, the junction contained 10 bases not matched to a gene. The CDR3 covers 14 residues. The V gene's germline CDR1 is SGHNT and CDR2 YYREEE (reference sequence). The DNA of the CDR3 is TGTGCCAGCAGCTTTGGAGCGGGAGTAAGTAGGCAGTACTTC. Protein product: CASSFGAGVSRQYF.

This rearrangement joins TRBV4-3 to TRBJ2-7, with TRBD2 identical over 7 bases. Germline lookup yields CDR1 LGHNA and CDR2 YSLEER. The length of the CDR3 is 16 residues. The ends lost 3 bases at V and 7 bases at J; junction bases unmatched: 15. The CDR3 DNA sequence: TGCGCCAGCAGCCATTCTAGGGAGGGCCGTTCCCTGGAGCAGTACTTC. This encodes CASSHSREGRSLEQYF.

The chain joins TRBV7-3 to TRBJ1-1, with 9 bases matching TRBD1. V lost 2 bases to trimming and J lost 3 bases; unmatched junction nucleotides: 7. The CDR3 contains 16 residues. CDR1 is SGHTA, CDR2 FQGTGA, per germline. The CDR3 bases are TGTGCCAGCAGCTTAGTGGGACAGGGTGGGCACACTGAAGCTTTCTTT. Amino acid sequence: CASSLVGQGGHTEAFF.

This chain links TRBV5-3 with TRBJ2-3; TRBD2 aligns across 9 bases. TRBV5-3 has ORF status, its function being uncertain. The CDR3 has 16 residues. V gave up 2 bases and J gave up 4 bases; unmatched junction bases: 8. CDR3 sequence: CARSFGKREEADTQYF. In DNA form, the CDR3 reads TGTGCCAGAAGCTTTGGAAAGCGGGAGGAGGCAGATACGCAGTATTTT.

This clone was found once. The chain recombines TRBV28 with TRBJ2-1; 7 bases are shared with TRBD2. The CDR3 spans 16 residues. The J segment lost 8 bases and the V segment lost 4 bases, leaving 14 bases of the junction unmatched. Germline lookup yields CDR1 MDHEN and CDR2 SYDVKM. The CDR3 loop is CASSSTGTTLQDEQFF. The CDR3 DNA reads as TGTGCCAGCAGTTCTACCGGGACTACACTACAGGATGAGCAGTTCTTC.

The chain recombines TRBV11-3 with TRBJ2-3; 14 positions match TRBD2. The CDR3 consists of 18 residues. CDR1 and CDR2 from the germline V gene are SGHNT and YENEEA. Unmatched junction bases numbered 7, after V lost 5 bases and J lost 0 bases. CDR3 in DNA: TGTGCCAGCAGCCTTGGACTAGCGGGAGGTTCTAGCACAGATACGCAGTATTTT. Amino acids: CASSLGLAGGSSTDTQYF. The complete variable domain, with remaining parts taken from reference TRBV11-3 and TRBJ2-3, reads EAGVVQSPRYKIIEKKQPVAFWCNPISGHNTLYWYLQNLGQGPELLIRYENEEAVDDSQLPKDRFSAERLKGVDSTLKIQPAELGDSAVYLCASSLGLAGGSSTDTQYFGPGTRLTVL.

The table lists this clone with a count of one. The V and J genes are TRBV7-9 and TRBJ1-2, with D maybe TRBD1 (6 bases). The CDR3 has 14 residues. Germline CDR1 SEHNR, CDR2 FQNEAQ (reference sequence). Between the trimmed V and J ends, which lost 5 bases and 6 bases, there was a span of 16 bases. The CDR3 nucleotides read TGTGCCAGCAGCCCCCCCGGGACAAGAGATGGCTACACCTTC. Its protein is CASSPPGTRDGYTF.

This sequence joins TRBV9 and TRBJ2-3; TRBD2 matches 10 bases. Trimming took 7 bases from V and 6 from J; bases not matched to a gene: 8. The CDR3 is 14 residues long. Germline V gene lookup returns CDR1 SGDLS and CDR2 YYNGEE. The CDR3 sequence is CASSWTSGTDTQYF. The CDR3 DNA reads TGTGCCAGCTCCTGGACTAGCGGTACGGATACGCAGTATTTT.

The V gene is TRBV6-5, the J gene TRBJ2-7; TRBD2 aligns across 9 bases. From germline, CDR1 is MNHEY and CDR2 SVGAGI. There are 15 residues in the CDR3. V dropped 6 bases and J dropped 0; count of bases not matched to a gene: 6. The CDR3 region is CASRRLAESSYEQYF. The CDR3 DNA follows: TGTGCCAGCAGGAGACTAGCGGAGAGCTCCTACGAGCAGTACTTC.

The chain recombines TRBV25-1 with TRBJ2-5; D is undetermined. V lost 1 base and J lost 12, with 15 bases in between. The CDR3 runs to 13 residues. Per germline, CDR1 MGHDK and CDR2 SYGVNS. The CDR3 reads CASSEWASDREYF. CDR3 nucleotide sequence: TGTGCCAGCAGTGAATGGGCCTCCGACCGTGAGTACTTC.